This T cell receptor (beta chain) came from a study of spatial heterogeneity in lung cancer. Study-level background: When follow-up PBMC samples existed, they were sequenced (at a median of about two years after resection).

CDR3 length: 14 amino acids. Germline assignment: CDR1 MDHEN and CDR2 SYDVKM. V lost 7 bases and J lost 6; bases outside the gene matches: 7. This clonotype showed up many times. Each CDR3 protein gets one entry after TCRdb re-called the 5' RACE reads with MiXCR. In the table there are 50,000 to 60,000 distinct CDR3 sequences, around 7% of which are singletons. Time point of the sample: blood at routine non-recurrence follow-up after resection. Whole RNA, isolated from tumor, nontumor lung or frozen PBMC, was sequenced without prior sorting. This chain connects TRBV28 to TRBJ2-3; 10 bases are shared with TRBD2. The clonotype originates from a female donor with early-stage non-small cell lung cancer. Sample: PBMCs, taken at follow-up. The DNA for the CDR3 is TGTGCCAGCACGTACAGCGGGGGGGCCGATACGCAGTATTTT. It yields the protein CASTYSGGADTQYF.